Sequencing of this T cell receptor (beta chain) was carried out in a study of blood T cells in healthy people across ages. PCR was performed a second time for about 6 to 11 cycles using a sample-barcoded 5' primer and a J-beta primer mix. Tags on each cDNA molecule came from a template-switch adaptor with 12 random nucleotides. From the 5' RACE reads, TCRdb called clonotypes with MiXCR, one entry per CDR3 protein. In the table there are roughly 1,000,000 distinct CDR3 sequences, about 25% of which are singletons. The germline V and J ends were trimmed by 5 bases and 8 bases, with 18 bases remaining between them. This CDR3 contains 15 residues. Each sample provided at least 6 micrograms of extracted total RNA. These data also featured in a second study, about T cells of mothers and their children.

The TCR sequence derives from a girl aged 2-9 years in good health. Material for sequencing was blood. The rearrangement joins TRBV12-3 or TRBV12-4 to TRBJ1-4, with a possible D match to TRBD1 (6 bases). This CDR3 is CASSRTGSKGEKLFF. CDR3 nucleotides: TGTGCCAGCAGTCGTACAGGGAGTAAAGGGGAAAAACTGTTTTTT.